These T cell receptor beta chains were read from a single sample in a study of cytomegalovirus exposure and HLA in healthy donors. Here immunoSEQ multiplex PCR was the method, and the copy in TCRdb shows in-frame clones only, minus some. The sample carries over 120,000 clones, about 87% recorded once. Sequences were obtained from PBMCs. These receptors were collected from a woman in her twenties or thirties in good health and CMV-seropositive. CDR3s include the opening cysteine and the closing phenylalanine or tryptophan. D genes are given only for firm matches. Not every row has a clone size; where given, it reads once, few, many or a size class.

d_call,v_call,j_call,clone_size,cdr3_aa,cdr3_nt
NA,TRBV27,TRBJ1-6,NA,CASSGQFYNSPLHF,TGTGCCAGCAGCGGACAGTTTTATAATTCACCCCTCCACTTT
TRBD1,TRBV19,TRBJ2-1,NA,CASSDRGGYNEQFF,TGTGCCAGTAGCGACAGGGGAGGTTACAATGAGCAGTTCTTC
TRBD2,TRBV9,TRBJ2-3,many,CASSVGVIGLAGDTQYF,TGTGCCAGCAGCGTAGGAGTGATCGGACTAGCGGGAGATACGCAGTATTTT
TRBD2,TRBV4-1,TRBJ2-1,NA,CASNPLAGGINEQFF,TGCGCCAGCAACCCCTTAGCGGGGGGTATCAATGAGCAGTTCTTC
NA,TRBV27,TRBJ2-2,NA,CASSLGWGRGELFF,TGTGCCAGCAGTTTAGGTTGGGGGCGCGGGGAGCTGTTTTTT
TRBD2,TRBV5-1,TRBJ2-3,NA,CASSHGLAGKETADTQYF,TGCGCCAGCAGCCACGGACTAGCGGGAAAAGAGACCGCAGATACGCAGTATTTT
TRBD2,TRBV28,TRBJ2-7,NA,CASREGIVYEQYF,TGTGCCAGCCGGGAGGGCATTGTATACGAGCAGTACTTC
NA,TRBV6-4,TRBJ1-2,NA,CASSLQGGYGYTF,TGTGCCAGCAGCCTCCAGGGTGGGTATGGCTACACCTTC
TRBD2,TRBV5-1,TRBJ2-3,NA,CASSWNPGTSSDTQYF,TGCGCCAGCAGCTGGAACCCCGGGACTAGCTCAGATACGCAGTATTTT
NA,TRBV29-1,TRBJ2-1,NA,CSVRRSREQFF,TGCAGCGTTCGAAGATCGCGCGAGCAGTTCTTC
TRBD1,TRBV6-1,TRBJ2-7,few,CASATGAYEQYF,TGTGCCAGCGCCACAGGGGCCTACGAGCAGTACTTC
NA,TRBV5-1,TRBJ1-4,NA,CASRRAGVDNEKLFF,TGCGCCAGCAGGCGGGCAGGAGTTGATAATGAAAAACTGTTTTTT
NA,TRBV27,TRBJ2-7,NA,CASSIRDEQYF,TGTGCCAGCAGTATCCGGGACGAGCAGTACTTC
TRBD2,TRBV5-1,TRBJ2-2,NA,CASSSREGAGGPVPGELFF,TGCGCCAGCAGCTCCCGAGAAGGGGCGGGAGGGCCTGTACCCGGGGAGCTGTTTTTT
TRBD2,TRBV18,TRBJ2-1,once,CASSLRGTSDEQFF,TGTGCCAGCTCACTAAGGGGGACTAGCGATGAGCAGTTCTTC
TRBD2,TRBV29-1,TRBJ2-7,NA,CSVARTSFGEQYF,TGCAGCGTCGCCCGGACTAGCTTTGGGGAGCAGTACTTC
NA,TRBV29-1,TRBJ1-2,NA,CSVERRGTEHGYTF,TGCAGCGTTGAACGAAGGGGGACGGAACATGGCTACACCTTC
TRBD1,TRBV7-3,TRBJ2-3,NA,CASSTSGTVADTQYF,TGTGCCAGCAGCACATCCGGGACAGTAGCAGATACGCAGTATTTT
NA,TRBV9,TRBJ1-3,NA,CASSVDPEGNTIYF,TGTGCCAGCAGCGTAGACCCAGAAGGAAACACCATATATTTT
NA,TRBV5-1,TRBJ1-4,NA,CASSTQGTEKLFF,TGCGCCAGCAGCACGCAGGGTACCGAAAAACTGTTTTTT
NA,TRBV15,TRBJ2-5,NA,CATSLPGAETQYF,TGTGCCACCAGTCTTCCTGGGGCCGAGACCCAGTACTTC
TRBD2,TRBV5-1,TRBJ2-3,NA,CASSPQTSALGDTQYF,TGCGCCAGCAGCCCCCAGACTAGCGCCCTAGGAGATACGCAGTATTTT
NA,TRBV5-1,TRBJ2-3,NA,CASSPGHEVADTQYF,TGCGCCAGCAGCCCGGGACATGAGGTTGCAGATACGCAGTATTTT
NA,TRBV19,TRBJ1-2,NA,CASSMTNVYGYTF,TGTGCCAGTAGTATGACTAACGTTTATGGCTACACCTTC
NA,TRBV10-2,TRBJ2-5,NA,CASRDSIVTQYF,TGCGCCAGCAGGGACAGCATCGTGACCCAGTACTTC
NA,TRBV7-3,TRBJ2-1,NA,CASSLMYRGRDSPNNEQFF,TGTGCCAGCAGCTTAATGTACAGGGGCCGGGACTCCCCAAACAATGAGCAGTTCTTC
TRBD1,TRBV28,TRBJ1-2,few,CASSLFGTLVQGDRYGYTF,TGTGCCAGCAGTTTATTTGGGACCCTAGTACAGGGGGATCGCTATGGCTACACCTTC
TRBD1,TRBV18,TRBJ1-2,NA,CASSPNPLFDRAGSYTF,TGTGCCAGCTCACCTAACCCCCTTTTTGACAGGGCCGGGAGCTACACCTTC
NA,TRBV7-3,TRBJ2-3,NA,CASSMSGSTDTQYF,TGTGCCAGCAGCATGAGCGGTAGCACAGATACGCAGTATTTT
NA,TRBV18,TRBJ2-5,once,CATGIYQETQYF,TGTGCCACCGGGATTTACCAAGAGACCCAGTACTTC
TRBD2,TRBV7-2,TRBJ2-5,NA,CASSLSGGEETQYF,TGTGCCAGCAGCCTTAGCGGGGGGGAAGAGACCCAGTACTTC
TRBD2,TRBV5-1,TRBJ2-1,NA,CASSFDPSGMSYNEQFF,TGCGCCAGCAGCTTTGACCCTAGCGGGATGTCCTACAATGAGCAGTTCTTC
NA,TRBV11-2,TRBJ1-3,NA,CASSRGGASGNTIYF,TGTGCCAGCAGCCGTGGGGGGGCTTCTGGAAACACCATATATTTT
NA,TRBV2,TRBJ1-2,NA,CASTGGEGGGGYTF,TGTGCCAGCACTGGCGGAGAAGGGGGGGGCGGCTACACCTTC
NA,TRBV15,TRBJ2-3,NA,CATSRDLPDTQYF,TGTGCCACCAGCAGAGATCTCCCGGATACGCAGTATTTT
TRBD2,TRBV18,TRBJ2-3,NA,CASSPLLAGGSDTQYF,TGTGCCAGCTCACCGCTTCTAGCGGGAGGAAGCGATACGCAGTATTTT
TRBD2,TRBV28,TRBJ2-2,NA,CASSPPAGSANTGELFF,TGTGCCAGCAGTCCACCAGCGGGGTCCGCGAACACCGGGGAGCTGTTTTTT
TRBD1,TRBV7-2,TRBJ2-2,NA,CASSFRQGGTGELFF,TGTGCCAGCAGCTTCCGACAGGGTGGGACCGGGGAGCTGTTTTTT
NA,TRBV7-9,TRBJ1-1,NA,CGSRDSVNTEAFF,TGTGGCAGCAGGGACTCAGTGAACACTGAAGCTTTCTTT
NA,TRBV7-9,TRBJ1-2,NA,CASSFSGTENYGYTF,TGTGCCAGCAGCTTTAGCGGGACCGAAAACTATGGCTACACCTTC
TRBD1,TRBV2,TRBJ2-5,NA,CASSKDRVLQETQYF,TGTGCCAGCAGTAAAGACAGGGTTCTCCAAGAGACCCAGTACTTC
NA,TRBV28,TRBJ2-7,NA,CASSTSSYEQYF,TGTGCCAGCAGTACGAGCTCCTACGAGCAGTACTTC
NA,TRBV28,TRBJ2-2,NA,CASRREDLGELFF,TGTGCCAGCAGGAGGGAGGATCTCGGGGAGCTGTTTTTT
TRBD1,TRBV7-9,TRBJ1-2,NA,CASSLGQGSPYGYTF,TGTGCCAGCAGCCTAGGACAGGGTTCCCCTTATGGCTACACCTTC
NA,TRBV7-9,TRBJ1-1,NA,CASSSGETEAFF,TGTGCCAGCAGCTCGGGGGAGACTGAAGCTTTCTTT
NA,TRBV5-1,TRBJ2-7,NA,CASSSPGEEYEQYF,TGCGCCAGCAGCTCCCCTGGGGAGGAGTACGAGCAGTACTTC
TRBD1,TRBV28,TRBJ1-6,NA,CASSLPGQGVLLLHF,TGTGCCAGCAGTCTGCCGGGACAGGGAGTTCTTCTCCTCCACTTT
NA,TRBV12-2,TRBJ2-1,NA,CASRSSPGGRIRSYNEQFF,TGTGCAAGTCGCTCCAGTCCTGGCGGGAGGATCCGGTCCTACAATGAGCAGTTCTTC
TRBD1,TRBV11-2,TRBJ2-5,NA,CASSSTGAQETQYF,TGTGCCAGCAGCTCGACAGGGGCGCAAGAGACCCAGTACTTC
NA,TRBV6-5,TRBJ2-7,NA,CASSPRGPSYEQYF,TGTGCCAGCAGCCCCCGAGGCCCTTCCTACGAGCAGTACTTC
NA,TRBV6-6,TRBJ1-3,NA,CASSYQQLGAENTIYF,TGTGCCAGCAGTTACCAACAACTGGGGGCTGAAAACACCATATATTTT
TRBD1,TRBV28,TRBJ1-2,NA,CASSPRQGATGGANYGYTF,TGTGCCAGCAGCCCGAGACAGGGGGCCACTGGCGGTGCTAACTATGGCTACACCTTC
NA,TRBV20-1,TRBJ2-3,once,CSASTGRAQYF,TGCAGTGCTAGCACGGGCAGGGCGCAGTATTTT
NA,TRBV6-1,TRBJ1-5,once,CASSEALTTPGPQHF,TGTGCCAGCAGTGAAGCGCTGACCACCCCGGGGCCCCAGCATTTT